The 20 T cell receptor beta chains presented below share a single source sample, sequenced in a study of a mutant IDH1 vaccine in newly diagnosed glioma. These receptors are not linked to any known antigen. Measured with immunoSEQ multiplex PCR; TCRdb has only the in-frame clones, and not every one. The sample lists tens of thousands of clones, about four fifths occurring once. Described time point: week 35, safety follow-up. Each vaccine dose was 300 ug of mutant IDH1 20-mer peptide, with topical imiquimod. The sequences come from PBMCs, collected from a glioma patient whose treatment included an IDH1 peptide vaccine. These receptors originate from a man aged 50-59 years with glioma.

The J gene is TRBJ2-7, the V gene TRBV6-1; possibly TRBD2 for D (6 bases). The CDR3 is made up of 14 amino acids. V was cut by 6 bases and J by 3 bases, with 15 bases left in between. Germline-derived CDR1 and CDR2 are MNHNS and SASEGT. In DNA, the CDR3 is TGTGCCAGCAGCTTCAGGGACTCGGACTACGAGCAGTACTTC. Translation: CASSFRDSDYEQYF.

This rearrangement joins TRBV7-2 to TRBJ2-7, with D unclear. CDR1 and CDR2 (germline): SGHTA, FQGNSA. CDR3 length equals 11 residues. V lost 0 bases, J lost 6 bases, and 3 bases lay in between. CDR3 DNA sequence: TGTGCCAGCAGCTTAGCAGGCGAGCAGTACTTC. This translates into CASSLAGEQYF.

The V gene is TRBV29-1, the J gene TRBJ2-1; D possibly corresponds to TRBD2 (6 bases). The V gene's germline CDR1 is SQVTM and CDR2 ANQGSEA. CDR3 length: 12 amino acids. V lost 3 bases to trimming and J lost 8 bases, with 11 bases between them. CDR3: CSVEEGIDEQFF. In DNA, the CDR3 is TGCAGCGTTGAGGAGGGTATCGATGAGCAGTTCTTC.

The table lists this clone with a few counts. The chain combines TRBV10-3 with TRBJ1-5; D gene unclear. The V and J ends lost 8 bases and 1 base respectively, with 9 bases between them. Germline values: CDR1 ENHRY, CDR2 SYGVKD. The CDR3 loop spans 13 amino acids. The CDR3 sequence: CAISWESNQPQHF. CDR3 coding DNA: TGTGCCATCTCGTGGGAGAGCAATCAGCCCCAGCATTTT.

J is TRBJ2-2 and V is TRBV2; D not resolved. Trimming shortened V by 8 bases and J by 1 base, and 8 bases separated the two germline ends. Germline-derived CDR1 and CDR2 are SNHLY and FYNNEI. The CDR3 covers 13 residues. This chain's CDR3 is CASADVNTGELFF. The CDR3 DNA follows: TGTGCCAGCGCCGATGTGAACACCGGGGAGCTGTTTTTT.

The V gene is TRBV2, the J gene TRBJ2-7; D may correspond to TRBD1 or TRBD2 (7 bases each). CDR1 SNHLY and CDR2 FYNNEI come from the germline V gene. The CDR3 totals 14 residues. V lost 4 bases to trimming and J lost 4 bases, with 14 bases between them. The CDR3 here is CASSAARGGYEQYF. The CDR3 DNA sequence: TGTGCCAGCAGTGCAGCCAGGGGGGGATACGAGCAGTACTTC. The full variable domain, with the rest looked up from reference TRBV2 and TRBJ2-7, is EPEVTQTPSHQVTQMGQEVILRCVPISNHLYFYWYRQILGQKVEFLVSFYNNEISEKSEIFDDQFSVERPDGSNFTLKIRSTKLEDSAMYFCASSAARGGYEQYFGPGTRLTVT.

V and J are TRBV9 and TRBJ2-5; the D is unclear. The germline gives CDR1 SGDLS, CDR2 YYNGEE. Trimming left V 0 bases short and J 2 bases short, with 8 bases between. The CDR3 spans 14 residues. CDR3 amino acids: CASSVVANQETQYF. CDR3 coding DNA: TGTGCCAGCAGCGTAGTGGCGAATCAAGAGACCCAGTACTTC. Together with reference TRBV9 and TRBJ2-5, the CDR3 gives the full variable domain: DSGVTQTPKHLITATGQRVTLRCSPRSGDLSVYWYQQSLDQGLQFLIQYYNGEERAKGNILERFSAQQFPDLHSELNLSSLELGDSALYFCASSVVANQETQYFGPGTRLLVL.

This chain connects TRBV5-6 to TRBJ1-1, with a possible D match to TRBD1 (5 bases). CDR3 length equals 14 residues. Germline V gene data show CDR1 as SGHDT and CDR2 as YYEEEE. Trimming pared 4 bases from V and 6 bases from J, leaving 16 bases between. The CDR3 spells CASSPGGGWAEAFF. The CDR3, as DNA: TGTGCCAGCAGCCCGGGGGGAGGGTGGGCTGAAGCTTTCTTT.

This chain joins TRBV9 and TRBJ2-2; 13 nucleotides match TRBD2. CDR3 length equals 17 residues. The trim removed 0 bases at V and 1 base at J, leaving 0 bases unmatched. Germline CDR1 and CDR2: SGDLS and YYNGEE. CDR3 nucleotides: TGTGCCAGCAGCGTAGGACTAGCGGGGGGGAACACCGGGGAGCTGTTTTTT. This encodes CASSVGLAGGNTGELFF.

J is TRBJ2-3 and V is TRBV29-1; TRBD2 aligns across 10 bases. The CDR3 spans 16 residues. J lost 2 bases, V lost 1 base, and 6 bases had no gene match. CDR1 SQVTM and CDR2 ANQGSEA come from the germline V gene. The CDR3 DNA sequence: TGCAGCGTTGAAGCGGGGCTAGCGGGAGTCACAGATACGCAGTATTTT. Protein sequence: CSVEAGLAGVTDTQYF.

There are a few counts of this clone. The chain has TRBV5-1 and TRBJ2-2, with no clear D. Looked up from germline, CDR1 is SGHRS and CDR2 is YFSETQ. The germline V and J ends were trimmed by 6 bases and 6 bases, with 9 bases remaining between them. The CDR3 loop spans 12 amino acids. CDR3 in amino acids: CASNPESGELFF. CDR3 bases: TGCGCCAGCAATCCGGAGTCCGGGGAGCTGTTTTTT. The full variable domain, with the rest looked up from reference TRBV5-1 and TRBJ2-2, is KAGVTQTPRYLIKTRGQQVTLSCSPISGHRSVSWYQQTPGQGLQFLFEYFSETQRNKGNFPGRFSGRQFSNSRSEMNVSTLELGDSALYLCASNPESGELFFGEGSRLTVL.

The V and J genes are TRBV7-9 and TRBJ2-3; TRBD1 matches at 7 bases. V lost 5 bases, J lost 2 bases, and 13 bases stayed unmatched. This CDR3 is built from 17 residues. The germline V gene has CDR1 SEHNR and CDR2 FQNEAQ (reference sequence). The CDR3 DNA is TGTGCCAGCAGCCCACCTCAGGGGGTGATCGACACAGATACGCAGTATTTT. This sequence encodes CASSPPQGVIDTDTQYF.

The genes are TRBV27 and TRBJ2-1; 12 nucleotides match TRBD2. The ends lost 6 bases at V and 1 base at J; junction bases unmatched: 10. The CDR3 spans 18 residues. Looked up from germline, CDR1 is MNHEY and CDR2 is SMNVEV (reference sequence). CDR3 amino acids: CASSPGLAGIHSYNEQFF. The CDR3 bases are TGTGCCAGCAGCCCGGGACTAGCGGGTATCCATTCCTACAATGAGCAGTTCTTC.

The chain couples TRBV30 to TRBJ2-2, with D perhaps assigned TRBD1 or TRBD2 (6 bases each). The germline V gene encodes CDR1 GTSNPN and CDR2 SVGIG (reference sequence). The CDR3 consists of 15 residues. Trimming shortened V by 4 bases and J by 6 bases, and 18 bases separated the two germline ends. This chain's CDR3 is CAWTLTGRKSGELFF. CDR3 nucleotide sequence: TGTGCCTGGACACTAACAGGGAGGAAGTCCGGGGAGCTGTTTTTT.

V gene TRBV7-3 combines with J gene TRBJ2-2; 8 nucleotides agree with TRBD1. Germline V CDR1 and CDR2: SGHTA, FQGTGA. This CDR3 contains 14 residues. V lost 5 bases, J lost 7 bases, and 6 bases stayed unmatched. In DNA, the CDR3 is TGTGCCAGCAGCGCGACAGGGGCGGACGGGGAGCTGTTTTTT. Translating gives CASSATGADGELFF.

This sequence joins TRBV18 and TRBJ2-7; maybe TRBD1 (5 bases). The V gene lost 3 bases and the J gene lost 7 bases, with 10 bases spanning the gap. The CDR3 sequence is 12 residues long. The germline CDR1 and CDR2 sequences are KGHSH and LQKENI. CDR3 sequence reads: CASSPREGEQYF. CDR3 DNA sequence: TGTGCCAGCTCACCCAGGGAAGGGGAGCAGTACTTC.

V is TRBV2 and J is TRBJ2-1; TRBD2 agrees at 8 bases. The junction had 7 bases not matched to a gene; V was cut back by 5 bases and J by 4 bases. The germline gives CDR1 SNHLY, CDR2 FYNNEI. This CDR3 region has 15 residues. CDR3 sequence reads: CASSTGGASYNEQFF. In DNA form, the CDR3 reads TGTGCCAGCAGTACCGGGGGGGCGTCGTACAATGAGCAGTTCTTC.

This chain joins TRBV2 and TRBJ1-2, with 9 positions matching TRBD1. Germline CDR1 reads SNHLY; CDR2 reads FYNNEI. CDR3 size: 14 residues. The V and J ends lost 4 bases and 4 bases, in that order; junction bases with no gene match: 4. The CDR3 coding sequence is TGTGCCAGCAGTGCACAGGGGGCCGTCTATGGCTACACCTTC. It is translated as CASSAQGAVYGYTF.

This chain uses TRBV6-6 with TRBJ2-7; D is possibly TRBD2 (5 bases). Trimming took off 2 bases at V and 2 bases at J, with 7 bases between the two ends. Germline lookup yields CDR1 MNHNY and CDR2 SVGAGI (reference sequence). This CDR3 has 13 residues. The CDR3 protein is CASSYDYAYEQYF. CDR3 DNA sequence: TGTGCCAGCAGTTACGACTATGCCTACGAGCAGTACTTC.

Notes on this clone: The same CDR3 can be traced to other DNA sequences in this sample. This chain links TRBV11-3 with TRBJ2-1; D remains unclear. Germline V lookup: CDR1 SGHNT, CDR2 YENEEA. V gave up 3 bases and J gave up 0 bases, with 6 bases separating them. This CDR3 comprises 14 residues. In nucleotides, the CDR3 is TGTGCCAGCAGCTTGGCGTCCTCCTACAATGAGCAGTTCTTC. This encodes CASSLASSYNEQFF.